The clone carrying this T cell receptor beta chain has just a few counts. This specimen belongs to a study of blood T cells in healthy people across ages. Through a sample-barcoded 5' primer and a J-beta primer mix, a second PCR was run for about 7 to 12 cycles. Each CDR3 protein is one row after TCRdb ran MiXCR on the 5' RACE reads. The sample lists 800,000 or so distinct CDR3 sequences, just under 25% occurring once. Deletions cut 7 bases from V and 13 bases from J, with 16 bases between. This CDR3 contains 11 residues. These records were also assigned to another study, of T cells of mothers and their children. That publication notes: When the second PCR was run, its M1S primer added sample barcodes and 2-4 random nucleotides. In each mother, TCR beta CDR3 reads exceeded 10 million; in each child, they numbered approximately 3 million. Biologically related mothers and children overlapped slightly more than unrelated pairs, a non-significant difference.

The source of this sequence is a boy aged 5-17 years in good health. Sequences were obtained from blood. The V call is TRBV12-3 or TRBV12-4, the J call TRBJ1-2; D remains ambiguous. CDR3 in DNA: TGTGCCAGCACCTTAGGGTTTTTCAGCACCTTC. This sequence encodes CASTLGFFSTF.